This is a list of T cell receptor beta chains from one sample in a study of PD-L1 blockade in urothelial cancer. The method was immunoSEQ multiplex PCR; TCRdb's version includes in-frame clones alone and lacks a portion of them. The data contain some 42,000 clones, 81% of them singletons. The source was PBMCs, collected around atezolizumab (anti-PD-L1) treatment. The receptors were gathered from a man in his 70s with urothelial cancer. Both conserved end residues are trimmed from each CDR3.

>TRBV7-6|TRBJ2-5
ASRSGLALETQY
>TRBV5-4|TRBJ1-2
ASSLSLGAANYGYT
>TRBV11-2|TRBJ2-7
ASSPGDYYEQY
>TRBV7-9|TRBJ2-3
ASSLEGLSDTQY
>TRBV4-3|TRBJ1-4
ASSQDQGAGRKLF
>TRBV7-8|TRBJ2-3
ASSFRQGSDTQY
>TRBV11-2|TRBJ1-3
ASSLSSGNTIY
>TRBV7-9|TRBJ2-1
ASSLAIRVFEQF
>TRBV7-9|TRBJ2-1
ASSLLAGEQF
>TRBV9|TRBJ2-1
ASSVDKLARLNEQF
>TRBV6-6|TRBJ2-7
ASSAGGYEQY
>TRBV9|TRBJ1-3
ASSVNLASGNTIY
>TRBV5-8|TRBJ2-7
ASSLISVVNEQY
>TRBV7-9|TRBJ2-1
ASSPGTGGNEQF
>TRBV21-1|TRBJ2-5
ASSKGGLSGGAQY
>TRBV7-2|TRBJ1-1
ASSLDDGLAF
>TRBV6-1|TRBJ2-1
ASSEQGSYEQF
>TRBV7-2|TRBJ2-3
ASSFWGQLADTQY
>TRBV16|TRBJ1-1
ASSQFTGSGTEAF
>TRBV5-1|TRBJ2-7
ASSLGDYEQY
>TRBV6-1|TRBJ1-5
ASLAFPVNQPQH
>TRBV5-6|TRBJ1-1
ASSFAFPMNTEAF
>TRBV19|TRBJ2-3
ASSIAGTGTADTQY
>TRBV19|TRBJ2-1
ASSIAGGSYNEQF
>TRBV27|TRBJ2-5
ASNVYGDSSYETQY
>TRBV9|TRBJ2-7
ASSTQGQGNNEQY
>TRBV11-2|TRBJ1-1
ASSFQTGVNEAF
>TRBV30|TRBJ1-5
AWGTGSSNQPQH
>TRBV4-2|TRBJ2-6
ASSQGETGGSGANVLT
>TRBV2|TRBJ2-7
ASSDRNYEQY
>TRBV4-2|TRBJ2-2
ASSLVPRLAGGPGELF
>TRBV7-2|TRBJ1-2
ASSADNSGYT
>TRBV19|TRBJ2-7
ATRDRGPFEQY
>TRBV7-2|TRBJ1-2
ASSLVYRGAEGYT
>TRBV28|TRBJ2-5
ASSRGGAGETQY
>TRBV9|TRBJ1-3
ASSVEDILSGNTIY
>TRBV18|TRBJ2-7
ASSPPPGTGGYEQY
>TRBV19|TRBJ1-1
ASSYLVTSNTEAF
>TRBV4-3|TRBJ1-1
ASSLRGWDTEAF
>TRBV11-2|TRBJ1-2
ASSYRDRDYLRYGYT
>TRBV9|TRBJ2-7
ASSVTGTAYEQY
>TRBV9|TRBJ2-3
ASSVEAGIGDTQY
>TRBV6-5|TRBJ2-7
ASSLISGYEQY